This T cell receptor beta chain was captured by sequencing in a study of blood T cell repertoires in COVID-19. On the study more broadly: Spain, Italy and the United States supplied samples that represented acute and convalescent COVID-19. From T cells, B-cell-depleted T cells, or PBMCs came the material, which was cDNA or gDNA.

The ends lost 8 bases at V and 5 bases at J; junction bases unmatched: 15. The CDR3 extends over 15 amino acids. The germline CDR1 and CDR2 sequences are LNHNV and YYDKDF (reference sequence). Original processing methods: Reference gene primer amplification yielded estimated nucleated cell counts. Method: immunoSEQ multiplex PCR; TCRdb's copy keeps in-frame clones and lacks some. The V and J calls and clone size are taken from that table; D and trimming were inferred from the DNA. The data hold a few hundred thousand clones, with 75% to 90% observed a single time. What was sequenced was peripheral blood. The source is a woman aged 25 to 39 with active or convalescent COVID-19. V gene TRBV15 combines with J gene TRBJ2-7; 7 nucleotides align to TRBD2. CDR3 coding DNA: TGTGCCACCGCGGGGGTAGCGGATACGGTCCACGAGCAGTACTTC. Protein sequence: CATAGVADTVHEQYF.